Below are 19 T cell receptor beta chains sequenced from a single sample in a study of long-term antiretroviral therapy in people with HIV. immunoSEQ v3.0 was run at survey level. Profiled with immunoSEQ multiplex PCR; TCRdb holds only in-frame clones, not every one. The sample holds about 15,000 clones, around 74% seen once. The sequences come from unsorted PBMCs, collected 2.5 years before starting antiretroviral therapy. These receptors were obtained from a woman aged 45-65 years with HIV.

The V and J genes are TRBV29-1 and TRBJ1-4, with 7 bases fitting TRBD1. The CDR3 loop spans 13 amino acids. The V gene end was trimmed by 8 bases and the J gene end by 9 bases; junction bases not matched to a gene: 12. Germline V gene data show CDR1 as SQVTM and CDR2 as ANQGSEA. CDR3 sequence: CSSRDSTSKKLFF. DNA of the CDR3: TGCAGCTCCCGGGACAGTACGTCGAAAAAACTGTTTTTT.

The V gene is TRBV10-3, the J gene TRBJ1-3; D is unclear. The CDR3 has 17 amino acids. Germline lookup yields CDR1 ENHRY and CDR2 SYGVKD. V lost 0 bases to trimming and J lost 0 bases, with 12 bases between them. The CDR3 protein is CAISESNSPYSGNTIYF. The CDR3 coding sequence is TGTGCCATCAGTGAGTCCAACAGTCCCTACTCTGGAAACACCATATATTTT.

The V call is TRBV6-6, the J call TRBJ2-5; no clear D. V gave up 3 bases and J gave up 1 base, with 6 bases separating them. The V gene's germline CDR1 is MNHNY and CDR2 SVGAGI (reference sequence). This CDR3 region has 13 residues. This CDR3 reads CASSYYSQETQYF. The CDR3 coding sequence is TGTGCCAGCAGTTATTACAGCCAAGAGACCCAGTACTTC.

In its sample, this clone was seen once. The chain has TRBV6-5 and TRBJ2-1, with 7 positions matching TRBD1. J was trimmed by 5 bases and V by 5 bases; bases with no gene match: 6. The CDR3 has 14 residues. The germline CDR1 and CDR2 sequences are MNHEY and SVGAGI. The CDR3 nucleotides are TGTGCCAGCAGTACGTACAGGGGCGACAATGAGCAGTTCTTC. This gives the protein CASSTYRGDNEQFF.

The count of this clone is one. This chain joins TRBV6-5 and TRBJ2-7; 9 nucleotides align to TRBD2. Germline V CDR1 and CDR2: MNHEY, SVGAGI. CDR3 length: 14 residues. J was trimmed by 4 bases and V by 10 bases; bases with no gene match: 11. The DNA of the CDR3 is TGTGCCACCGGGGCGGGAGGGGGGGGATACGAGCAGTACTTC. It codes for CATGAGGGGYEQYF.

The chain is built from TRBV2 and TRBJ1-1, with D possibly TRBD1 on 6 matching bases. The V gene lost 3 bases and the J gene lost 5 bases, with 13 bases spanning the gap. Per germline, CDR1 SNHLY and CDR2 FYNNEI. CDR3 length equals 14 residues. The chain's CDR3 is CASSDRGASTEAFF. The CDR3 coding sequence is TGTGCCAGCAGTGATCGGGGGGCGAGTACTGAAGCTTTCTTT.

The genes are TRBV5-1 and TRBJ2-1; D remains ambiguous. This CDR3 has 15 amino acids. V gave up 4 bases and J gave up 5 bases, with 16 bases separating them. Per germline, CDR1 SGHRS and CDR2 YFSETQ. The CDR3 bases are TGCGCCAGCAGCCCGGGCGCGACAAATGACAATGAGCAGTTCTTC. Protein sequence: CASSPGATNDNEQFF.

In DNA, the CDR3 is TGTGCCACCGTTGCGACAGTTACAGATACGCAGTATTTT. This gives the protein CATVATVTDTQYF. This sequence joins TRBV19 and TRBJ2-3; D might be TRBD1 (5 bases). V lost 10 bases and J 3 bases, leaving 14 bases between the germline ends. Germline V gene sequence: CDR1 LNHDA, CDR2 SQIVND (reference sequence). This CDR3 is 13 amino acids long. The whole variable domain, filled in from reference TRBV19 and TRBJ2-3, reads DGGITQSPKYLFRKEGQNVTLSCEQNLNHDAMYWYRQDPGQGLRLIYYSQIVNDFQKGDIAEGYSVSREKKESFPLTVTSAQKNPTAFYLCATVATVTDTQYFGPGTRLTVL.

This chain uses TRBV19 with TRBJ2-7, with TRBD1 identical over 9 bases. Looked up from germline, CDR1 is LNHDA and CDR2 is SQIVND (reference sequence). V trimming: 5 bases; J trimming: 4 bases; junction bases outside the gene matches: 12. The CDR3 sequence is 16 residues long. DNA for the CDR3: TGTGCCAGTAGTCTCTCGACCGGGACAGGGTTTTACGAGCAGTACTTC. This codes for CASSLSTGTGFYEQYF. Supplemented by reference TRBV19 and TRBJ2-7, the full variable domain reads DGGITQSPKYLFRKEGQNVTLSCEQNLNHDAMYWYRQDPGQGLRLIYYSQIVNDFQKGDIAEGYSVSREKKESFPLTVTSAQKNPTAFYLCASSLSTGTGFYEQYFGPGTRLTVT.

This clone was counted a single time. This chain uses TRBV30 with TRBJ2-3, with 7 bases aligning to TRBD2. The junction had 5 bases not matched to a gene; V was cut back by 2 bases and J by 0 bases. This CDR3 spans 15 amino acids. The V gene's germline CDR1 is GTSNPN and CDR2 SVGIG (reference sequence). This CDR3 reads CAWSREGRSTDTQYF. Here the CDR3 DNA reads TGTGCCTGGAGTAGGGAGGGCCGAAGCACAGATACGCAGTATTTT. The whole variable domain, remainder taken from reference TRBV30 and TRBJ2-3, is SQTIHQWPATLVQPVGSPLSLECTVEGTSNPNLYWYRQAAGRGLQLLFYSVGIGQISSEVPQNLSASRPQDRQFILSSKKLLLSDSGFYLCAWSREGRSTDTQYFGPGTRLTVL.

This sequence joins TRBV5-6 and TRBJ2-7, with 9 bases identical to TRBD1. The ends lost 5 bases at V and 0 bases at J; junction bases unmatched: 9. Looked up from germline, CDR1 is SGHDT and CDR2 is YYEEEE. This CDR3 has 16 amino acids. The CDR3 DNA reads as TGTGCCAGCAGTTCGTTACAGGGGGCCTTCTCCTACGAGCAGTACGTC. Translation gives CASSSLQGAFSYEQYV.

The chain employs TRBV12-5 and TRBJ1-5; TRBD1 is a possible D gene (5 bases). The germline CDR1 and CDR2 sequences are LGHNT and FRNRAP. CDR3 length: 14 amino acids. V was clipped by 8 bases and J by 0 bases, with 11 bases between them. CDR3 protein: CASSGGGSNQPQHF. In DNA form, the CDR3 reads TGTGCTAGTTCTGGCGGGGGTAGCAATCAGCCCCAGCATTTT.

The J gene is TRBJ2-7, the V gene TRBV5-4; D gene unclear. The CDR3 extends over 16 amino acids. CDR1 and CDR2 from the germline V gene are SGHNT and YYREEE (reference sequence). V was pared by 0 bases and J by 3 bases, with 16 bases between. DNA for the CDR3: TGTGCCAGCAGCTTGGAGTCCGGGCCCCTTTTCTACGAGCAGTACTTC. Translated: CASSLESGPLFYEQYF.

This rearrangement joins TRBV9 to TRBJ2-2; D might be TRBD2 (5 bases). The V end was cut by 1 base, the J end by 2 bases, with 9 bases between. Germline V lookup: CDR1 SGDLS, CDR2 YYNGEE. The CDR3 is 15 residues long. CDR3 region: CASSVRTDNTGELFF. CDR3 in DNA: TGTGCCAGCAGCGTACGGACTGACAACACCGGGGAGCTGTTTTTT.

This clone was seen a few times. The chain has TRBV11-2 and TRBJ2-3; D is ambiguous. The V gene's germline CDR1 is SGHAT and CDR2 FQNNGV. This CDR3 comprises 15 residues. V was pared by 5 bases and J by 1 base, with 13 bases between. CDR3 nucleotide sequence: TGTGCCAGCAGCCCTCTAGGTGGAGGCACAGATACGCAGTATTTT. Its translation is CASSPLGGGTDTQYF. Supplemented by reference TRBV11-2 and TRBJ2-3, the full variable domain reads EAGVAQSPRYKIIEKRQSVAFWCNPISGHATLYWYQQILGQGPKLLIQFQNNGVVDDSQLPKDRFSAERLKGVDSTLKIQPAKLEDSAVYLCASSPLGGGTDTQYFGPGTRLTVL.

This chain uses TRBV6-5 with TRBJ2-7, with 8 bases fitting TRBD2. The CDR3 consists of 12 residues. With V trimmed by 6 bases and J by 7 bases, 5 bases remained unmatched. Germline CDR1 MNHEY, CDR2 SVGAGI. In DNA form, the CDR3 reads TGTGCCAGCAGAAGCCTAGCGGGTGAGCAGTACTTC. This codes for CASRSLAGEQYF.

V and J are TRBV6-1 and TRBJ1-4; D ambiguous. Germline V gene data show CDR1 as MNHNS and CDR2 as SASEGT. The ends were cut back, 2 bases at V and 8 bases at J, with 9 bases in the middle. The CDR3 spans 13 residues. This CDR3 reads CASSESRYEKLFF. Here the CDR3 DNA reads TGTGCCAGCAGTGAAAGTAGGTACGAAAAACTGTTTTTT.

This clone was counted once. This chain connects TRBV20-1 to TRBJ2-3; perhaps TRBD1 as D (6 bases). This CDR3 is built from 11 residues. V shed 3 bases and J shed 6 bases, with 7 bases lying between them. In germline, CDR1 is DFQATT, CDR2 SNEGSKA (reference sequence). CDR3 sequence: CSASQGDTQYF. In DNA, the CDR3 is TGCAGTGCTAGTCAGGGGGATACGCAGTATTTT.

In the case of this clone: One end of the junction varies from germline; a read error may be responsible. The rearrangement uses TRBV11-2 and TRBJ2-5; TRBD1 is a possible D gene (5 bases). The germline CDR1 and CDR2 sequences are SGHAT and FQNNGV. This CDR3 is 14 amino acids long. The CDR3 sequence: CASSVDRPPETQYF. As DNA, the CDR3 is TGTGCCAGCAGCGTAGACAGACCCCCAGAGACCCAGTACTTC.